The 26 T cell receptor beta chains below were found in one sample sequenced in a study of vaccination and CD4 T cells after COVID-19. Their cognate antigens are unknown. Documented time point: late sampling 161 to 241 days after vaccination in a few convalescent patients. Treatment noted: approximately 11-day PBMC culture with coronavirus spike peptide pools or control peptides (ViraFEST assay). Cultured CD4+ T cell DNA was sequenced using the Oncomine TCR Beta short-read assay. TCRdb processed the PCR reads anew with MiXCR; each CDR3 protein has one entry. The data show around 16,000 distinct CDR3 sequences, with approximately 50% seen just once and around 20% held by the top ten. The sample in question was CD4+ T cells from blood, cultured in vitro, obtained about 7 months after SARS-CoV-2 vaccination. These receptors originate from a human donor who had recovered from COVID-19.

This clonotype was counted a few times. The rearrangement links TRBV24-1 to TRBJ2-5; D is possibly TRBD2 (5 bases). Between the trimmed V and J ends, which lost 0 bases and 4 bases, there was a span of 8 bases. Germline V gives CDR1 KGHDR, CDR2 SFDVKD. This CDR3 comprises 14 residues. The CDR3 sequence is CATSDLQRGETQYF. The CDR3, as DNA: TGTGCCACCAGTGATTTGCAACGGGGAGAGACCCAGTACTTC.

This clonotype was recorded once. V usage is TRBV6-1 and J usage is TRBJ2-7; 9 bases fit TRBD1. Germline trimming cut 2 bases from V and 2 bases from J; bases unmatched to any gene: 4. The length of the CDR3 is 15 residues. CDR1 is MNHNS, CDR2 SASEGT, per germline. The CDR3 loop is CASSEWGQGAYEQYF. The CDR3 nucleotides read TGTGCCAGCAGTGAATGGGGACAGGGAGCCTACGAGCAGTACTTC.

The V call is TRBV7-9, the J call TRBJ2-1, with 10 bases fitting TRBD2. Germline V gene data show CDR1 as SEHNR and CDR2 as FQNEAQ (reference sequence). V was pared by 2 bases and J by 8 bases, with 3 bases of the junction left unmatched. The CDR3 loop spans 14 amino acids. CDR3: CASSLLAGVDEQFF. CDR3 nucleotides: TGTGCCAGCAGCTTACTAGCGGGAGTGGATGAGCAGTTCTTC.

This chain connects TRBV7-9 to TRBJ1-5, with TRBD1 matching 7 bases. J was trimmed by 3 bases and V by 0 bases; bases with no gene match: 8. This CDR3 has 17 residues. The V gene's germline CDR1 is SEHNR and CDR2 FQNEAQ (reference sequence). The CDR3 reads CASSLATGQLFNQPQHF. DNA for the CDR3: TGTGCCAGCAGCTTAGCCACGGGACAGCTATTCAATCAGCCCCAGCATTTT.

The V call is TRBV15, the J call TRBJ2-5; D is possibly TRBD1 (6 bases). Germline V gene sequence: CDR1 LNHNV, CDR2 YYDKDF (reference sequence). The V end lost 0 bases, the J end lost 3 bases, and 17 bases lay between the germline ends. There are 17 residues in the CDR3. CDR3 DNA sequence: TGTGCCACCAGCAGAGAGCGGGCAGGGGCGAGTGAAGAGACCCAGTACTTC. It codes for CATSRERAGASEETQYF.

A single count supports this clonotype. The chain recombines TRBV27 with TRBJ1-2; 8 bases agree with TRBD1. The germline V gene has CDR1 MNHEY and CDR2 SMNVEV (reference sequence). The J segment lost 8 bases and the V segment lost 3 bases, leaving 11 bases of the junction unmatched. The length of the CDR3 is 15 residues. The DNA of the CDR3 is TGTGCCAGCAGTTTCTTGGGCAGGGGGCGCGAAGGCTACACCTTC. Amino acids: CASSFLGRGREGYTF.

CDR3: CSARKTGLYNSPLHF. The DNA for the CDR3 is TGCAGTGCAAGAAAGACAGGGTTATATAATTCACCCCTCCACTTT. V usage is TRBV20-1 and J usage is TRBJ1-6; 7 nucleotides match TRBD1. V was pared by 6 bases and J by 4 bases, with 9 bases of the junction left unmatched. The CDR3 sequence is 15 residues long. Looked up from germline, CDR1 is DFQATT and CDR2 is SNEGSKA (reference sequence).

This clonotype has a handful of counts. CDR3 nucleotides: TGTGCCAGCACCCCGTCAGGTCGCTACGAGCAGTACTTC. Protein product: CASTPSGRYEQYF. The J gene is TRBJ2-7, the V gene TRBV7-2, with D unresolved. The CDR3 is 13 amino acids. Trimming took 7 bases from V and 3 from J, leaving 13 bases between them. The germline V gene encodes CDR1 SGHTA and CDR2 FQGNSA.

The chain recombines TRBV6-4 with TRBJ2-7, with no clear D. Germline-derived CDR1 and CDR2 are MRHNA and SNTAGT. The CDR3 is made up of 14 amino acids. V lost 5 bases and J 1 base, leaving 12 bases between the germline ends. The CDR3 region is CASSLTPTSYEQYF. Here the CDR3 DNA reads TGTGCCAGCAGTTTGACACCTACATCCTACGAGCAGTACTTC.

V is TRBV20-1 and J is TRBJ1-2; D gene ambiguous. Germline lookup yields CDR1 DFQATT and CDR2 SNEGSKA (reference sequence). Trimming left V 7 bases short and J 6 bases short, with 15 bases between. The length of the CDR3 is 12 residues. The chain's CDR3 is CSVRSGLDGYTF. The CDR3 DNA reads TGCAGTGTCAGGTCCGGGTTGGATGGCTACACCTTC.

The genes are TRBV6-2 or TRBV6-3 and TRBJ2-1; TRBD2 matches 11 bases. The V gene end was trimmed by 5 bases and the J gene end by 9 bases; junction bases not matched to a gene: 6. This CDR3 comprises 14 residues. CDR1 is MNHEY and CDR2 is SVGEGT in the germline V gene. The CDR3 spells CASSRLAGLGEQFF. The CDR3 coding sequence is TGTGCCAGCAGTAGACTAGCGGGATTGGGTGAGCAGTTCTTC.

This clonotype was recorded once. The J gene is TRBJ1-1, the V gene TRBV21-1. TRBV21-1 counts as a pseudogene. This CDR3 spans 14 amino acids. CDR3: CASSKETVDTEAFF. CDR3 sequence (DNA): TGTGCCAGCAGCAAAGAGACGGTGGACACTGAAGCTTTCTTT.

The chain joins TRBV20-1 to TRBJ2-3; 10 nucleotides match TRBD2. This CDR3 is built from 16 residues. Germline loops: CDR1 DFQATT, CDR2 SNEGSKA (reference sequence). V lost 0 bases and J lost 5; bases outside the gene matches: 8. The CDR3 sequence: CSARDPSGGFGDTQYF. CDR3 nucleotides: TGCAGTGCTAGAGATCCTAGCGGGGGATTTGGAGATACGCAGTATTTT.

The DNA of the CDR3 is TGTGCCAGCAGCCACGGACTAGCGGGGGGTGCCTACGAGCAGTACTTC. Translating it yields CASSHGLAGGAYEQYF. The chain has TRBV9 and TRBJ2-7; 14 bases agree with TRBD2. Germline values: CDR1 SGDLS, CDR2 YYNGEE. The junction had 5 bases not matched to a gene; V was cut back by 4 bases and J by 2 bases. CDR3 size: 16 residues.

Only a few counts were recorded for this clonotype. This chain links TRBV6-2 or TRBV6-3 with TRBJ1-5; TRBD1 might be the D (5 bases). Germline CDR1 MNHEY, CDR2 SVGEGT. V lost 6 bases and J 9 bases, leaving 15 bases between the germline ends. The CDR3 consists of 13 residues. CDR3 bases: TGTGCCAGCAGGTGGGACGGCCTCGGGCCCCAGCATTTT. This encodes CASRWDGLGPQHF.

This clonotype was detected only once. The junction and the germline gene differ at one end; a read error may be behind it. The chain employs TRBV7-7 and TRBJ2-5; no clear D. The CDR3 runs to 12 residues. Germline V gene data show CDR1 as SSHAT and CDR2 as FNYEAQ (reference sequence). CDR3 DNA: TGTGCTAGCAGCGCCGACCAAGAGACCCAGTACTTC. Its protein is CASSADQETQYF.

This chain uses TRBV2 with TRBJ2-3; no firm D call. The CDR3 loop spans 13 amino acids. V was clipped by 4 bases and J by 4 bases, with 9 bases between them. Germline-derived CDR1 and CDR2 are SNHLY and FYNNEI. Written as DNA, the CDR3 is TGTGCCAGCAGTGTCGTGGTAGCAGATACGCAGTATTTT. It is translated as CASSVVVADTQYF.

V usage is TRBV20-1 and J usage is TRBJ2-2, with TRBD2 matching 12 bases. The CDR3 extends over 16 amino acids. Germline-derived CDR1 and CDR2 are DFQATT and SNEGSKA (reference sequence). V trimming: 2 bases; J trimming: 1 base; junction bases outside the gene matches: 2. This chain's CDR3 is CSARLAGGKNTGELFF. In nucleotides, the CDR3 is TGCAGTGCTAGACTAGCGGGAGGGAAGAACACCGGGGAGCTGTTTTTT.

This rearrangement joins TRBV7-3 to TRBJ1-6; tentatively, D is TRBD1 (5 bases). This CDR3 has 19 residues. The V gene's germline CDR1 is SGHTA and CDR2 FQGTGA. Trimming pared 4 bases from V and 6 bases from J, leaving 25 bases between. Here the CDR3 DNA reads TGTGCCAGCAGCTCACTGGGGGGGTTTGGGCTCTCGCCTAATTCACCCCTCCACTTT. This gives the protein CASSSLGGFGLSPNSPLHF.

By share, this clonotype counts as medium-sized. The CDR3: CSALLRYEQYF. The CDR3 DNA sequence: TGCAGTGCCCTGCTGCGGTACGAGCAGTACTTC. V usage is TRBV20-1 and J usage is TRBJ2-7; D is uncertain. This CDR3 has 11 amino acids. Germline CDR1 DFQATT, CDR2 SNEGSKA (reference sequence). Trimming took off 6 bases at V and 4 bases at J, with 10 bases between the two ends.

The chain combines TRBV21-1 with TRBJ1-5; TRBD1, the table's D call, was not compared with the DNA. TRBV21-1 is recorded as a pseudogene. The CDR3 is 15 residues long. CDR3: CASSPGGMAAQPQHF. CDR3 DNA sequence: TGTGCCAGCAGCCCCGGGGGAATGGCGGCTCAGCCCCAGCATTTT.

The V gene is TRBV7-2, the J gene TRBJ1-2; D uncertain. The germline V gene has CDR1 SGHTA and CDR2 FQGNSA. The CDR3 loop spans 16 amino acids. Trimming removed 2 bases at V and 0 bases at J, with 13 bases between. The CDR3: CASSLMPRGANYGYTF. CDR3 bases: TGTGCCAGCAGCTTAATGCCGCGGGGAGCTAACTATGGCTACACCTTC.

This clonotype was recorded only once. The chain recombines TRBV5-1 with TRBJ2-3, with D perhaps matching TRBD1 (6 bases). Germline lookup yields CDR1 SGHRS and CDR2 YFSETQ. Trimming removed 4 bases at V and 4 bases at J, with 10 bases between. The CDR3 has 13 amino acids. The CDR3 DNA follows: TGCGCCAGCAGCGGTGACAGGCCAGATACGCAGTATTTT. Amino acids: CASSGDRPDTQYF.

The chain carries TRBV15 and TRBJ1-2; unclear D gene. This CDR3 has 15 amino acids. Germline CDR1 and CDR2: LNHNV and YYDKDF (reference sequence). The ends were cut back, 3 bases at V and 2 bases at J, with 13 bases in the middle. Written as DNA, the CDR3 is TGTGCCACCAGCAGGACATACCAAAGCAACTATGGCTACACCTTC. Amino acids: CATSRTYQSNYGYTF.

V usage is TRBV29-1 and J usage is TRBJ1-2, with TRBD1 as a possible D gene (6 bases). V was shortened by 2 bases and J by 6 bases, with 19 bases between the two germline ends. This CDR3 contains 15 residues. CDR1 is SQVTM and CDR2 is ANQGSEA in the germline V gene. The CDR3 loop is CSVETGDTGGDGYTF. CDR3 bases: TGCAGCGTTGAAACCGGGGACACGGGAGGGGATGGCTACACCTTC.

This sequence joins TRBV20-1 and TRBJ2-7; TRBD2 agrees at 8 bases. Germline CDR1 reads DFQATT; CDR2 reads SNEGSKA (reference sequence). V trimming: 0 bases; J trimming: 3 bases; junction bases outside the gene matches: 7. The CDR3 is 15 amino acids. Here the CDR3 reads CSARDFGGGVYEQYF. The CDR3 nucleotides are TGCAGTGCTAGAGATTTCGGGGGGGGCGTCTACGAGCAGTACTTC.